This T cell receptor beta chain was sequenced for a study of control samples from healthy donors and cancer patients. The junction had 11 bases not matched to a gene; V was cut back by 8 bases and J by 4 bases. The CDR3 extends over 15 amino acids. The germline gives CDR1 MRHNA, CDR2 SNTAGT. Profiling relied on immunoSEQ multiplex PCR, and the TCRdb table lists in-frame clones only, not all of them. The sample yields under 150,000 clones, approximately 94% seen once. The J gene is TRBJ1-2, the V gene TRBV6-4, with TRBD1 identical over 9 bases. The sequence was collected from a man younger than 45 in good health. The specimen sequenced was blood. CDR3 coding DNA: TGTGCCAGCGCACAAACCGGGACAGGGCTCTATGGCTACACCTTC. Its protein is CASAQTGTGLYGYTF.